Listed below are T cell receptor beta chains from one sample, sequenced in a study of T cell repertoires in cytomegalovirus infection. A single record per CDR3 protein comes from TCRdb applying MiXCR to the reads. Here the sample spans fewer than 130,000 distinct CDR3 sequences, under 55% being singletons. No antigens are known for them. Sample: CD8+ T cells from cultured PBMCs, taken from culture after CMV antigen stimulation. The receptors here all came from a human donor in good health (CMV status not recorded). Some clones in this sample may be carry-over from other donors' samples. The CDR3 runs from the conserved cysteine through the conserved F or W. A D gene is named only where the DNA matches it firmly. Size is stated for part of the rows, as once, few or many counts, or as a class when the clone is expanded.

>TRBJ1-1|TRBD1|NA|TRBV4-1
TGCGCCAGCAGCAGTAGATGGACAGGGGAGGAAGCTGAAGCTTTCTTT
CASSSRWTGEEAEAFF
>TRBJ2-1|NA|NA|TRBV3-1
TGTGCCAGCAGCCAGTCGGTCCCGGCCAATGAGCAGTTCTTC
CASSQSVPANEQFF
>TRBJ2-1|NA|NA|TRBV27
TGTGCCAGCAGCCCGCCGGGATTTCCCCACAATGAGCAGTTCTTC
CASSPPGFPHNEQFF
>TRBJ2-7|NA|NA|TRBV12-3/TRBV12-4
TGTGCCAGCAGCTCACGGAGCTCCCCGGGAGAGCAGTACTTC
CASSSRSSPGEQYF
>TRBJ1-5|NA|many|TRBV12-3/TRBV12-4
TGTGCCAGCAGTCGTAACAGGGATCAGCCCCAGCATTTT
CASSRNRDQPQHF
>TRBJ1-2|NA|NA|TRBV7-9
TGTGCCAGCCGGGAGGCTTATGGCTACACCTTC
CASREAYGYTF
>TRBJ1-1|NA|NA|TRBV7-9
TGTGCCAGCAGCTATGCGTCGGGGTACGGGACTGAAGCTTTCTTT
CASSYASGYGTEAFF
>TRBJ2-7|NA|NA|TRBV7-8
TGTGCCAGCAGCTTAGGGGGACAAACCTACGAGCAGTACTTC
CASSLGGQTYEQYF
>TRBJ1-1|NA|many|TRBV9
TGTGCCAGCAGCGAGGAGGGGGAGGTCACTGAAGCTTTCTTT
CASSEEGEVTEAFF
>TRBJ2-4|TRBD1|many|TRBV7-6
TGTGCCAGCAGCTCAGGACAGGGGACGGCCAAAAACATTCAGTACTTC
CASSSGQGTAKNIQYF
>TRBJ1-1|NA|once|TRBV4-2
TGTGCCAGCAGCCAAGACGCCAGACAAGGGATAGACACTGAAGCTTTCTTT
CASSQDARQGIDTEAFF
>TRBJ1-4|NA|NA|TRBV11-2
TGTGCCAGCAGCTGGGACCCACGGGGAATTGAAAAACTGTTTTTT
CASSWDPRGIEKLFF
>TRBJ1-1|TRBD1|NA|TRBV7-2
TGTGCCAGCAGCCTATACGGACAGGGGGAAGCTTTCTTT
CASSLYGQGEAFF
>TRBJ2-7|NA|few|TRBV7-2
TGTGCCAGCAGCCCCCAATTGACCTACGAGCAGTACTTC
CASSPQLTYEQYF
>TRBJ2-1|TRBD2|few|TRBV7-2
TGTGCCAGCAGCTTAAGTCCCGCGGCGGGGGGCTCCTACAATGAGCAGTTCTTC
CASSLSPAAGGSYNEQFF
>TRBJ2-2|NA|NA|TRBV7-9
TGTGCCAGCAGCCAATTAACCGGGGAGCTGTTTTTT
CASSQLTGELFF
>TRBJ2-7|NA|NA|TRBV11-1
TGTGCCAGCAGCTTGGAAGCAGTTTCCTACGAGCAGTACTTC
CASSLEAVSYEQYF
>TRBJ1-4|NA|NA|TRBV19
TGTGCCAGTAGTATCATCCCGGAGAAACTGTTTTTT
CASSIIPEKLFF
>TRBJ2-3|NA|few|TRBV12-3/TRBV12-4
TGTGCCCCAATCGGGCGGTCTCCAGATACGCAGTATTTT
CAPIGRSPDTQYF
>TRBJ2-7|NA|NA|TRBV20-1
TGCAGTGCGCCCCTGGGCTACGAGCAGTACTTC
CSAPLGYEQYF
>TRBJ1-4|NA|once|TRBV19
TGTGCCAGTAGTATATTAATCGCCGGGGGTGAAAAACTGTTTTTT
CASSILIAGGEKLFF
>TRBJ2-1|TRBD2|NA|TRBV4-3
TGCGCCAGCAGCCAAGATTCAGCGGGGGCATACAATGAGCAGTTCTTC
CASSQDSAGAYNEQFF